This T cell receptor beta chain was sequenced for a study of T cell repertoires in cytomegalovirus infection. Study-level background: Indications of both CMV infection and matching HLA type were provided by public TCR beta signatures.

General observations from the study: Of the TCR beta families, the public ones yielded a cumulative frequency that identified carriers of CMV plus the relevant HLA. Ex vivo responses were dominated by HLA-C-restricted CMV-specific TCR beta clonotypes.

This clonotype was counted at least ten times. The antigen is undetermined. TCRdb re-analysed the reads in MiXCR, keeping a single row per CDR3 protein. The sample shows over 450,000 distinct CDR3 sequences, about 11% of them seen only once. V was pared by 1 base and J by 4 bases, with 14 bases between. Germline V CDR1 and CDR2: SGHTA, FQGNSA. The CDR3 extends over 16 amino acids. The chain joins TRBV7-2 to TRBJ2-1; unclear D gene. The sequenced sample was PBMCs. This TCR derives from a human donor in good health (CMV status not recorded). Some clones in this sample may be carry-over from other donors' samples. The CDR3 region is CASSLGPTSGYNEQFF. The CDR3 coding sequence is TGTGCCAGCAGCTTAGGACCGACCTCCGGATACAATGAGCAGTTCTTC.